This T cell receptor (beta chain) was sequenced during a study of tumor and adjacent non-tumor tissue in lung cancer. No cell sorting was done before RNA was extracted from the tissue. Three rounds of nested PCR, following a modified ARM-PCR protocol, produced the TCRbeta library. MiXCR, run by TCRdb on the multiplex PCR reads, gives a single entry per CDR3 protein. The sample has 200,000 to 250,000 distinct CDR3 sequences, around 70% seen once. This sequence originates from a man in his sixties with non-small cell lung cancer. The sample consisted of lung tumor tissue.

In nucleotides, the CDR3 is TGTGCCAGCAATCGAACGAACAGGGGGCGCTTGGGTACTGAAGCTTTCTTT. Its protein product is CASNRTNRGRLGTEAFF. This chain joins TRBV6-5 and TRBJ1-1, with 9 nucleotides matching TRBD1. This CDR3 has 17 amino acids. J lost 5 bases, V lost 7 bases, and 17 bases had no gene match. Germline CDR1 is MNHEY and CDR2 is SVGAGI.